One sample yielded the 29 T cell receptor beta chains listed below, sequenced in a study of T cells in Graves' hyperthyroidism and ophthalmopathy. From RNA transcripts, TCR beta CDR3 regions were amplified. The HTBI primer set served for first-round RT-PCR of the TCR CDR3. A single record per CDR3 protein comes from TCRdb applying MiXCR to the multiplex PCR reads. Of approximately 200,000 distinct CDR3 sequences in the sample, around 20% were seen once. The sample taken for sequencing was blood. Source of these receptors: a man aged 35-49 years with Graves' hyperthyroidism.

This clonotype was recorded at least ten times. V is TRBV7-9 and J is TRBJ2-1; 8 nucleotides agree with TRBD1. Germline CDR1 is SEHNR and CDR2 is FQNEAQ (reference sequence). The CDR3 has 15 residues. V gave up 6 bases and J gave up 2 bases; unmatched junction bases: 6. The chain's CDR3 is CASSRQGSPYNEQFF. The CDR3 nucleotides read TGTGCCAGCAGTAGACAGGGGTCCCCCTACAATGAGCAGTTCTTC.

The chain links TRBV7-2 to TRBJ2-3, with 8 bases that match TRBD2. The V segment lost 1 base and the J segment 0 bases; nucleotides outside the gene matches: 12. The CDR3 loop spans 19 amino acids. Germline-derived CDR1 and CDR2 are SGHTA and FQGNSA. This CDR3 is CASSLEQTRGGGSTDTQYF. CDR3 nucleotide sequence: TGTGCCAGCAGCTTAGAACAGACACGGGGCGGGGGGAGCACAGATACGCAGTATTTT.

This clonotype was counted ten times or more. The chain has TRBV15 and TRBJ2-4, with D uncertain. Germline CDR1 is LNHNV and CDR2 is YYDKDF (reference sequence). This CDR3 is 13 amino acids long. The ends were cut back, 4 bases at V and 8 bases at J, with 12 bases in the middle. In nucleotides, the CDR3 is TGTGCCACCAGCACAGGACGGGTGGACATTCAGTACTTC. It encodes CATSTGRVDIQYF.

A remark on this clonotype: A much bigger clone sits one base away, suggesting this may be a read error. The genes are TRBV11-2 and TRBJ1-1; unclear D gene. The CDR3 has 14 residues. Germline V lookup: CDR1 SGHAT, CDR2 FQNNGV. The CDR3 loop is CASGLDPMNTEAFF. CDR3 nucleotide sequence: TGTGCCAGCGGCTTAGATCCTATGAACACTGAAGCTTTCTTT.

This clonotype came up many times. Germline is not matched at one junction end, which may reflect a read error. This chain links TRBV11-3 with TRBJ2-2, with 7 positions matching TRBD1. CDR1 and CDR2 from the germline V gene are SGHNT and YENEEA. CDR3 length equals 16 residues. The CDR3 nucleotides are TGTGCCAGCAGTTTAGGAATTACAGGGGACACCGGGGAGCTGTTTTTT. Translation gives CASSLGITGDTGELFF. Supplemented by reference TRBV11-3 and TRBJ2-2, the full variable domain reads EAGVVQSPRYKIIEKKQPVAFWCNPISGHNTLYWYLQNLGQGPELLIRYENEEAVDDSQLPKDRFSAERLKGVDSTLKIQPAELGDSAVYLCASSLGITGDTGELFFGEGSRLTVL.

This clonotype has a count of ten or more. This rearrangement joins TRBV20-1 to TRBJ2-7; 9 bases align to TRBD1. The CDR3 has 13 amino acids. The germline CDR1 and CDR2 sequences are DFQATT and SNEGSKA (reference sequence). V shed 6 bases, J shed 2 bases, and the junction held 5 bases outside the gene matches. The CDR3 DNA is TGCAGTGCGAGGGACAGGGCCACCTACGAGCAGTACTTC. Translation gives CSARDRATYEQYF.

This clonotype was seen only a few times. This chain links TRBV28 with TRBJ2-7; D uncertain. From germline, CDR1 is MDHEN and CDR2 SYDVKM. This CDR3 is built from 13 residues. V lost 5 bases and J lost 3, with 11 bases in between. The CDR3 nucleotides are TGTGCCAGCAGTCTAGGGTCCCACTACGAGCAGTACTTC. Amino acids: CASSLGSHYEQYF.

This clonotype was seen repeatedly, ten times or more. The CDR3 coding sequence is TGTGCCAGCAGCTTGGCATCCGGAGGCAGCGAGACCGGGGAGCTGTTTTTT. It codes for CASSLASGGSETGELFF. The chain links TRBV7-3 to TRBJ2-2, with a tentative D call TRBD2 (5 bases). CDR3 length equals 17 residues. Per the germline V gene, CDR1 is SGHTA and CDR2 is FQGTGA. Trimming stripped 3 bases from V and 5 bases from J, with 19 bases between.

This clonotype occurred many times. This chain uses TRBV12-3 or TRBV12-4 with TRBJ1-5; D unresolved. The V and J ends lost 6 bases and 11 bases respectively, with 14 bases between them. There are 12 residues in the CDR3. The CDR3 here is CASRDAGRAQHF. Here the CDR3 DNA reads TGTGCCAGCAGAGACGCCGGGAGGGCCCAGCATTTT.

The table lists this clonotype with many counts. The chain has TRBV7-3 and TRBJ2-3; no clear D gene. The CDR3 totals 15 residues. The V gene's germline CDR1 is SGHTA and CDR2 FQGTGA. Trimming removed 8 bases at V and 0 bases at J, with 15 bases between. The CDR3, as DNA: TGTGCCAGCTCAAAAGGTAGTACTAGCACAGATACGCAGTATTTT. This codes for CASSKGSTSTDTQYF.

This clonotype has more than one count but fewer than ten. The rearrangement links TRBV9 to TRBJ1-6; a possible D gene is TRBD1 (5 bases). The CDR3 sequence is 14 residues long. Germline-derived CDR1 and CDR2 are SGDLS and YYNGEE. The V end was cut by 2 bases, the J end by 10 bases, with 13 bases between. CDR3 sequence: CASSVQGIGSPLHF. CDR3 bases: TGTGCCAGCAGCGTCCAGGGTATTGGGTCACCCCTCCACTTT.

This clonotype occurred a few times. This chain joins TRBV6-1 and TRBJ2-5; D remains unclear. Germline assignment: CDR1 MNHNS and CDR2 SASEGT. There are 13 residues in the CDR3. V was shortened by 7 bases and J by 5 bases, with 14 bases between the two germline ends. CDR3 nucleotide sequence: TGTGCCAGCACCACCCGGCCCGGGGAGACCCAGTACTTC. Amino acid sequence: CASTTRPGETQYF.

Notes on this clonotype: At one end the junction does not follow the germline gene, possibly because of a read error. The V and J genes are TRBV3-1 and TRBJ2-7, with D perhaps TRBD1 (6 bases). The CDR3 contains 13 residues. From germline, CDR1 is LGHDT and CDR2 YNNKEL (reference sequence). CDR3 sequence reads: CASSQDWGQRVDF. CDR3 in DNA: TGTGCCAGCAGCCAAGATTGGGGGCAGAGGGTTGATTTC.

This clonotype was recorded many times. V is TRBV10-3 and J is TRBJ2-5; possibly TRBD1 for D (5 bases). Per the germline V gene, CDR1 is ENHRY and CDR2 is SYGVKD. The V end was cut by 6 bases, the J end by 3 bases, with 14 bases between. The CDR3 is made up of 14 amino acids. CDR3 in DNA: TGTGCCATCAGGGACCCAGAGGACAAAGAGACCCAGTACTTC. Protein product: CAIRDPEDKETQYF.

The rearrangement uses TRBV6-1 and TRBJ1-2; no reliable D call. The CDR3 is made up of 12 amino acids. The V end lost 2 bases, the J end lost 6 bases, and 7 bases lay between the germline ends. Germline CDR1 is MNHNS and CDR2 is SASEGT. CDR3 nucleotides: TGTGCCAGCAGTGAATGGCCCCATGGCTACACCTTC. Its translation: CASSEWPHGYTF.

The rearrangement uses TRBV6-1 and TRBJ1-2; TRBD1 agrees at 8 bases. V lost 3 bases to trimming and J lost 4 bases; unmatched junction nucleotides: 7. CDR3 length: 15 residues. In germline, CDR1 is MNHNS, CDR2 SASEGT. In DNA, the CDR3 is TGTGCCAGCAGTGAGGTACCAGGGGGCGGCTATGGCTACACCTTC. Translated: CASSEVPGGGYGYTF.

This clonotype was recorded at least ten times. The chain is built from TRBV28 and TRBJ2-4, with 7 bases lining up with TRBD1. With 4 bases clipped from V and 6 bases from J, the junction kept 6 bases outside the gene matches. Germline V gene lookup returns CDR1 MDHEN and CDR2 SYDVKM. The CDR3 loop spans 14 amino acids. The DNA of the CDR3 is TGTGCCAGCAGTTCCGACAGGGTTCCAAACATTCAGTACTTC. It is translated as CASSSDRVPNIQYF. Based on the CDR3 plus reference TRBV28 and TRBJ2-4, the full variable domain is DVKVTQSSRYLVKRTGEKVFLECVQDMDHENMFWYRQDPGLGLRLIYFSYDVKMKEKGDIPEGYSVSREKKERFSLILESASTNQTSMYLCASSSDRVPNIQYFGAGTRLSVL.

In its sample, this clonotype was seen many times. The chain uses TRBV9 and TRBJ2-2, with D perhaps matching TRBD1 (5 bases). V shed 0 bases and J shed 3 bases, with 6 bases lying between them. Germline-derived CDR1 and CDR2 are SGDLS and YYNGEE. The CDR3 covers 14 residues. CDR3: CASSVVRDTGELFF. CDR3 nucleotides: TGTGCCAGCAGCGTAGTCAGGGACACCGGGGAGCTGTTTTTT.

This clonotype has only a few counts. V is TRBV6-2 or TRBV6-3 and J is TRBJ2-3; 7 bases are a match to TRBD2. The ends lost 6 bases at V and 2 bases at J; junction bases unmatched: 8. Germline V lookup: CDR1 MNHEY, CDR2 SVGEGT. The CDR3 spans 15 residues. In DNA form, the CDR3 reads TGTGCCAGCAGGGGTCGGGACTACCTCACAGATACGCAGTATTTT. Protein: CASRGRDYLTDTQYF.

This rearrangement joins TRBV14 to TRBJ2-1, with D maybe TRBD2 (6 bases). Germline V lookup: CDR1 SGHDN, CDR2 FVKESK. Between the trimmed V and J ends, which lost 4 bases and 9 bases, there was a span of 7 bases. The CDR3 is 11 residues long. In nucleotides, the CDR3 is TGTGCCAGCAGCCGAGCGGGTGAGCAGTTCTTC. Amino acids: CASSRAGEQFF.

This clonotype occurred many times. The chain recombines TRBV18 with TRBJ2-5; 7 nucleotides agree with TRBD1. Trimming at V came to 6 bases and at J to 2 bases, leaving 3 bases not matched to a gene. The CDR3 extends over 13 amino acids. CDR1 is KGHSH and CDR2 is LQKENI in the germline V gene. The CDR3 is CASSSGQQETQYF. CDR3 bases: TGTGCCAGCTCCTCGGGACAGCAAGAGACCCAGTACTTC.

This clonotype was seen just once. A read error may explain this, as a much larger clone is one base away. The rearrangement links TRBV6-2 or TRBV6-3 to TRBJ2-1; D is possibly TRBD2 (5 bases). There are 12 residues in the CDR3. Per germline, CDR1 MNHEY and CDR2 SVGEGT. The CDR3 sequence: CASSYYGNEQSF. The DNA of the CDR3 is TGTGCCAGCAGTTACTACGGGAATGAGCAGTCCTTC.

Ten or more counts support this clonotype. The chain joins TRBV7-9 to TRBJ1-1; D not resolved. This CDR3 is built from 11 residues. Germline lookup yields CDR1 SEHNR and CDR2 FQNEAQ (reference sequence). Trimming removed 7 bases from V and 6 bases from J, with 9 bases in between. The CDR3 region has the DNA TGTGCCAGCATCCGTTTCCCTGAAGCTTTCTTT. This codes for CASIRFPEAFF.

This clonotype was seen repeatedly, ten times or more. J is TRBJ1-4 and V is TRBV7-9, with D uncertain. The CDR3 covers 16 residues. Trimming stripped 4 bases from V and 6 bases from J, with 18 bases between. CDR1 and CDR2 from the germline V gene are SEHNR and FQNEAQ (reference sequence). This chain's CDR3 is CASSSDTTIFDEKLFF. CDR3 in DNA: TGTGCCAGCAGCTCAGACACAACAATCTTCGATGAAAAACTGTTTTTT. Drawing the rest from reference TRBV7-9 and TRBJ1-4, the complete variable domain is DTGVSQNPRHKITKRGQNVTFRCDPISEHNRLYWYRQTLGQGPEFLTYFQNEAQLEKSRLLSDRFSAERPKGSFSTLEIQRTEQGDSAMYLCASSSDTTIFDEKLFFGSGTQLSVL.

This clonotype was counted ten times or more. The V and J genes are TRBV18 and TRBJ2-7, with 12 bases fitting TRBD1. V shed 3 bases, J shed 2 bases, and the junction held 5 bases outside the gene matches. Germline V gene data show CDR1 as KGHSH and CDR2 as LQKENI. This CDR3 is built from 16 residues. CDR3 region: CASSPVGQGAAYEQYF. The CDR3 DNA reads as TGTGCCAGCTCACCCGTGGGACAGGGGGCGGCCTACGAGCAGTACTTC.

This clonotype showed up just a few times. The chain joins TRBV28 to TRBJ2-1; no firm D call. With 5 bases removed from V and 7 bases from J, the gap between germline ends came to 21 bases. This CDR3 has 16 amino acids. Germline V lookup: CDR1 MDHEN, CDR2 SYDVKM. The CDR3 sequence: CASSRRTGPLVNEQFF. CDR3 nucleotide sequence: TGTGCCAGCAGTCGCCGGACCGGGCCTCTTGTGAATGAGCAGTTCTTC.

This sequence joins TRBV27 and TRBJ2-7, with D unresolved. V lost 3 bases and J 6 bases, leaving 6 bases between the germline ends. The CDR3 is 11 residues long. Germline CDR1 is MNHEY and CDR2 is SMNVEV (reference sequence). CDR3 protein: CASSFAAEQYF. CDR3 bases: TGTGCCAGCAGTTTTGCCGCCGAGCAGTACTTC.

The V call is TRBV10-3, the J call TRBJ1-4; the D is unclear. This CDR3 is built from 16 residues. Between the trimmed V and J ends, which lost 0 bases and 0 bases, there was a span of 8 bases. Germline assignment: CDR1 ENHRY and CDR2 SYGVKD. The CDR3 DNA sequence: TGTGCCATCAGTGAGTCGGCTGGGGCAACTAATGAAAAACTGTTTTTT. Translated: CAISESAGATNEKLFF.

At least ten counts were recorded for this clonotype. The J gene is TRBJ1-1, the V gene TRBV28; no clear D. The CDR3 loop spans 13 amino acids. Germline lookup yields CDR1 MDHEN and CDR2 SYDVKM. Trimming cost V 6 bases and J 6 bases, with 14 bases left between them. The CDR3 DNA follows: TGTGCCAGCAGAACCTCAGACCTAGCTGAAGCTTTCTTT. Amino acids: CASRTSDLAEAFF.